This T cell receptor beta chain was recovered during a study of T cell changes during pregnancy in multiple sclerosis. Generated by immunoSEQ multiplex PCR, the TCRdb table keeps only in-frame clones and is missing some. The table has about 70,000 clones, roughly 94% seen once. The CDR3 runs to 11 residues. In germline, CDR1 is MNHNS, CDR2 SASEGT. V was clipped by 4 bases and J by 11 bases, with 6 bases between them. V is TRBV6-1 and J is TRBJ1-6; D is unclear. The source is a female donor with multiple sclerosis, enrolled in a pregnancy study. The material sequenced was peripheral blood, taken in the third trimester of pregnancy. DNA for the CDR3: TGTGCCAGCAGTGGAGAAACACCCCTCCACTTT. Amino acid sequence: CASSGETPLHF.